These 17 T cell receptor beta chains were all obtained from the same sample, sequenced in a study of cytotoxic CD8 clonotypes in ibrutinib-treated CLL. Profiled with immunoSEQ multiplex PCR; TCRdb holds only in-frame clones, not every one. Among some 130,000 clones, 80% to 90% were seen once, and the ten largest hold roughly 1.9%. Sample: PBMCs, taken after 24 months of ibrutinib treatment. The receptors were gathered from a human donor with chronic lymphocytic leukemia.

V and J are TRBV7-2 and TRBJ2-1; D is unclear. The CDR3 is made up of 13 amino acids. Germline V gives CDR1 SGHTA, CDR2 FQGNSA. V lost 1 base to trimming and J lost 6 bases, with 7 bases between them. DNA of the CDR3: TGTGCCAGCAGCTTAGTCCAGATCAATGAGCAGTTCTTC. Translating it yields CASSLVQINEQFF.

V and J are TRBV11-2 and TRBJ1-4; D call uncertain. In germline, CDR1 is SGHAT, CDR2 FQNNGV. Deletions cut 1 base from V and 7 bases from J, with 10 bases between. This CDR3 is built from 14 residues. CDR3 region: CASSLGPSSEKLFF. CDR3 bases: TGTGCCAGCAGCTTAGGACCAAGCTCTGAAAAACTGTTTTTT.

This chain connects TRBV10-3 to TRBJ2-3; the D gene is possibly TRBD2 (6 bases). Germline loops: CDR1 ENHRY, CDR2 SYGVKD. With 5 bases removed from V and 3 bases from J, the gap between germline ends came to 15 bases. The CDR3 length is 15 residues. This CDR3 is CAISRSSGVTDTQYF. The CDR3 DNA reads TGTGCCATCAGTCGATCGTCGGGAGTAACAGATACGCAGTATTTT.

The rearrangement uses TRBV4-1 and TRBJ1-2, with D unresolved. This CDR3 spans 18 amino acids. The germline V and J ends were trimmed by 3 bases and 1 base, with 21 bases remaining between them. Looked up from germline, CDR1 is MGHRA and CDR2 is YSYEKL. In DNA form, the CDR3 reads TGCGCCAGCAGCCATTATTTGCGAAGCCGGATGAATAACTATGGCTACACCTTC. This encodes CASSHYLRSRMNNYGYTF.

This clone was observed a single time. The rearrangement joins TRBV28 to TRBJ2-7, with D possibly matching TRBD2 (5 bases). Trimming cost V 5 bases and J 2 bases, with 16 bases left between them. Germline-derived CDR1 and CDR2 are MDHEN and SYDVKM. CDR3 length equals 15 residues. This CDR3 is CASSTNGVLTYEQYF. CDR3 sequence (DNA): TGTGCCAGCAGTACCAACGGGGTTCTGACCTACGAGCAGTACTTC.

The table lists this clone with a few counts. The V call is TRBV7-3, the J call TRBJ1-6; 8 bases are shared with TRBD1. V shed 5 bases, J shed 3 bases, and the junction held 3 bases outside the gene matches. This CDR3 has 15 amino acids. Germline V gene data show CDR1 as SGHTA and CDR2 as FQGTGA. The CDR3: CASSDRGGYNSPLHF. The CDR3 coding sequence is TGTGCCAGCAGCGACAGGGGTGGCTATAATTCACCCCTCCACTTT. Looking up the rest from reference TRBV7-3 and TRBJ1-6 gives the full variable domain: GAGVSQTPSNKVTEKGKYVELRCDPISGHTALYWYRQSLGQGPEFLIYFQGTGAADDSGLPNDRFFAVRPEGSVSTLKIQRTERGDSAVYLCASSDRGGYNSPLHFGNGTRLTVT.

The chain combines TRBV6-1 with TRBJ1-4, with 7 bases lining up with TRBD1. This CDR3 spans 15 amino acids. The V and J ends lost 6 bases and 8 bases, in that order; junction bases with no gene match: 12. The germline V gene has CDR1 MNHNS and CDR2 SASEGT. CDR3 in DNA: TGTGCCAGCAGCCGGGACAGAGCGTTAAGGGAAAAACTGTTTTTT. Protein sequence: CASSRDRALREKLFF.

This CDR3 reads CASSEVGRGESHNEQFF. In DNA, the CDR3 is TGTGCCAGCAGTGAAGTAGGCAGGGGGGAGAGCCACAATGAGCAGTTCTTC. The V gene is TRBV2, the J gene TRBJ2-1, with TRBD1 as a possible D gene (7 bases). Between the trimmed V and J ends, which lost 1 base and 5 bases, there was a span of 18 bases. CDR3 size: 17 residues. Germline V CDR1 and CDR2: SNHLY, FYNNEI.

The gene calls are TRBV6-5 and TRBJ1-1; D is uncertain. V lost 0 bases and J lost 7, with 6 bases in between. CDR1 and CDR2 from the germline V gene are MNHEY and SVGAGI. This CDR3 is built from 12 residues. For the CDR3, the DNA is TGTGCCAGCAGTTACTCTAAGGGTGAAGCTTTCTTT. Translation: CASSYSKGEAFF.

The rearrangement joins TRBV28 to TRBJ2-3; TRBD2 agrees at 7 bases. Losses at the gene ends were 6 bases for V and 1 base for J; bases not matched to a gene: 4. CDR1 is MDHEN, CDR2 SYDVKM, per germline. This CDR3 region has 14 residues. The DNA for the CDR3 is TGTGCCAGCAGAACGGCGGGGGGCACAGATACGCAGTATTTT. Residues: CASRTAGGTDTQYF.

The chain couples TRBV27 to TRBJ2-5; 7 bases match TRBD1. There are 15 residues in the CDR3. The ends lost 3 bases at V and 5 bases at J; junction bases unmatched: 9. Germline assignment: CDR1 MNHEY and CDR2 SMNVEV (reference sequence). Written as DNA, the CDR3 is TGTGCCAGCAGTTTCGGAGCAGGGGGTAGGGAGACCCAGTACTTC. Residues: CASSFGAGGRETQYF.

This sequence joins TRBV19 and TRBJ1-1, with unresolved D. Per germline, CDR1 LNHDA and CDR2 SQIVND (reference sequence). The CDR3 is 16 residues long. Trimming pared 5 bases from V and 0 bases from J, leaving 16 bases between. The CDR3 DNA reads TGTGCCAGTAGTCCGGCCAACACGGGCATGAACACTGAAGCTTTCTTT. Amino acid sequence: CASSPANTGMNTEAFF.

The V call is TRBV5-4, the J call TRBJ2-1, with TRBD2 matching 12 bases. CDR3 length equals 17 residues. Germline CDR1 and CDR2: SGHNT and YYREEE (reference sequence). Losses at the gene ends were 0 bases for V and 5 bases for J; bases not matched to a gene: 6. CDR3 bases: TGTGCCAGCAGCTTGGGCCTAGCGGGAGGGCTGAACAATGAGCAGTTCTTC. This sequence encodes CASSLGLAGGLNNEQFF.

The chain combines TRBV5-1 with TRBJ2-2; perhaps D is TRBD1 or TRBD2 (5 bases each). The V and J ends lost 4 bases and 6 bases respectively, with 10 bases between them. This CDR3 contains 13 residues. Germline loops: CDR1 SGHRS, CDR2 YFSETQ. CDR3 amino acids: CASSRGTAGELFF. Here the CDR3 DNA reads TGCGCCAGCAGCCGTGGGACGGCCGGGGAGCTGTTTTTT.

This sequence joins TRBV7-9 and TRBJ2-7; D remains ambiguous. The CDR3 extends over 14 amino acids. Trimming shortened V by 2 bases and J by 2 bases, and 10 bases separated the two germline ends. Germline CDR1 is SEHNR and CDR2 is FQNEAQ (reference sequence). CDR3 coding DNA: TGTGCCAGCAGCTTACTCGGGCGAGCCTACGAGCAGTACTTC. It translates to CASSLLGRAYEQYF.

A note on this clone: Different DNA sequences within this sample yield the same CDR3. The gene calls are TRBV28 and TRBJ1-2, with D perhaps matching TRBD1 (6 bases). V was pared by 2 bases and J by 5 bases, with 12 bases between. The germline V gene encodes CDR1 MDHEN and CDR2 SYDVKM. The CDR3 covers 14 residues. CDR3 sequence: CASSLGQGRYGYTF. The CDR3 coding sequence is TGTGCCAGCAGTTTAGGGCAGGGGAGGTATGGCTACACCTTC.

The V and J genes are TRBV5-1 and TRBJ1-1; D not resolved. Germline assignment: CDR1 SGHRS and CDR2 YFSETQ. The length of the CDR3 is 14 residues. Trimming removed 1 base at V and 1 base at J, with 8 bases between. In DNA form, the CDR3 reads TGCGCCAGCAGCTTGCAAGCGGGGAACACTGAAGCTTTCTTT. Its protein is CASSLQAGNTEAFF.